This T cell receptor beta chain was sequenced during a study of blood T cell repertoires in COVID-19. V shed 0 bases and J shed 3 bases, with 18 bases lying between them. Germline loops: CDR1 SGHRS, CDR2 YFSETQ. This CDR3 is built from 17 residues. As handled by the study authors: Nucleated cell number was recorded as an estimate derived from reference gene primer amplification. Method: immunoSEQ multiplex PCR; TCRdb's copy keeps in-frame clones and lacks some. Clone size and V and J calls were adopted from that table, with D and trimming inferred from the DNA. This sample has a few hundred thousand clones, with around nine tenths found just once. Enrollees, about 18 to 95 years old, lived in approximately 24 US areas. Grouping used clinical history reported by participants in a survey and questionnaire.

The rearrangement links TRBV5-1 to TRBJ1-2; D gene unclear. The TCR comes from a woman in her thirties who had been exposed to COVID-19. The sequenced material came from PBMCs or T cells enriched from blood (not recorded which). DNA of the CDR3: TGCGCCAGCAGCTTGGCCCTTTTGCCCGGGATGGACTATGGCTACACCTTC. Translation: CASSLALLPGMDYGYTF.